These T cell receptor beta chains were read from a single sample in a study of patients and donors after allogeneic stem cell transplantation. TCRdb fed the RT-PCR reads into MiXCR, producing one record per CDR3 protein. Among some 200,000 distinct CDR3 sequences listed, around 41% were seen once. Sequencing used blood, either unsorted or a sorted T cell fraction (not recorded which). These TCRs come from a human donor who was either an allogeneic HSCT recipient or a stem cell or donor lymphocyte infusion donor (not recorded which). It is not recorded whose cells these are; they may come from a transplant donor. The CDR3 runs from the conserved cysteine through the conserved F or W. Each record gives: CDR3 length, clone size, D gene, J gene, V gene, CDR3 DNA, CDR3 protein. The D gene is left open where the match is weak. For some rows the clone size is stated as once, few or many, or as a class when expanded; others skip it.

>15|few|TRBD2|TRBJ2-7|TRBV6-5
TGTGCCAGCAGTTTGTCTAGCGGGAGTCTTTACGAGCAGTACTTC
CASSLSSGSLYEQYF
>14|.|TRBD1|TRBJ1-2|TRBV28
TGTGCCAGCAGGACTCGACAGGGAGTGGGTGGCTACACCTTC
CASRTRQGVGGYTF
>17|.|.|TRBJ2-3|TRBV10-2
TGCGCCAGCAGTGAGTCATTCGTAGCGATCAGCACAGATACGCAGTATTTT
CASSESFVAISTDTQYF
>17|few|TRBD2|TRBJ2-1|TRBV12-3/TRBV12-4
TGTGCCAGCAGTTTTGTAATAGCGGGAGCGGCAAACAATGAGCAGTTCTTC
CASSFVIAGAANNEQFF
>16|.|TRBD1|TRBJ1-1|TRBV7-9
TGTGCCAGCAGCTCGTTAACAGGGGGCAGGGACACTGAAGCTTTCTTT
CASSSLTGGRDTEAFF
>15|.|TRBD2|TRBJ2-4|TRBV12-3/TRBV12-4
TGTGCCAGCAGTTTGGGACTAGCGGGAGTAAACATTCAGTACTTC
CASSLGLAGVNIQYF
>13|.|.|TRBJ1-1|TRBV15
TGTGCCACCAGCCCCAACCGGGACACTGAAGCTTTCTTT
CATSPNRDTEAFF
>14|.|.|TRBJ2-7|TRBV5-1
TGCGCCAGCAGCTTGGGGACCAACGGGGACGAGCAGTACTTC
CASSLGTNGDEQYF
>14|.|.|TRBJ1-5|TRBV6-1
TGTGCCAGCAGTGAAGGACTGATTAATCAGCCCCAGCATTTT
CASSEGLINQPQHF
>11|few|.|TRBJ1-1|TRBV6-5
TGTGCCAGCAGTACTTACACTGAAGCTTTCTTT
CASSTYTEAFF
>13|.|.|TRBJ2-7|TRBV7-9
TGTGCCAGCAGTAGGACTGAGTACTACGAGCAGTACTTC
CASSRTEYYEQYF
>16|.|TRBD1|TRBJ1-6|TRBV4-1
TGCGCCAGCAGCCAAGATCGAGACAGGGGAAATTCACCCCTCCACTTT
CASSQDRDRGNSPLHF
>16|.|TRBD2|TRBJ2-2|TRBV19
TGTGCCAGTAGTTCCACTAGCGGGATGAACACCGGGGAGCTGTTTTTT
CASSSTSGMNTGELFF
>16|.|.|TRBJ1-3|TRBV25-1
TGTGCCAGCAGTGAAAGAGGGGAAAGCTCTGGAAACACCATATATTTT
CASSERGESSGNTIYF
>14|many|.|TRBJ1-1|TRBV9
TGTGCCAGCAGCGTACAGGGAGAGGACACTGAAGCTTTCTTT
CASSVQGEDTEAFF
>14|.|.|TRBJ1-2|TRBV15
TGTGCCACCAGATTCAGGACAGACGGCTATGGCTACACCTTC
CATRFRTDGYGYTF
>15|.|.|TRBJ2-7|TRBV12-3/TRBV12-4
TGTGCCAGCAGTTTCGGGGACTTGAGCTCCTACGAGCAGTACTTC
CASSFGDLSSYEQYF
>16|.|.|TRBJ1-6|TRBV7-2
TGTGCCAGCAGCTTAAGCGTAGCGACAGAGAATTCACCCCTCCACTTT
CASSLSVATENSPLHF
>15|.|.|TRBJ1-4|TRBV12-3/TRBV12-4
TGTGCCAGCAGAGACAGGCTTGCAACTAATGAAAAACTGTTTTTT
CASRDRLATNEKLFF
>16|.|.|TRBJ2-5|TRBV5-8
TGTGCCAGCAGCTTGGGGGTAGCGGAATACCAAGAGACCCAGTACTTC
CASSLGVAEYQETQYF
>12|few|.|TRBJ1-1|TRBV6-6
TGTGCCAGCGTTTCCCCGCGGGCTGAAGCTTTCTTT
CASVSPRAEAFF
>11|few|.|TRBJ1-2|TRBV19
TGTGCCAGTAGGCAGGGAAATGGCTACACCTTC
CASRQGNGYTF
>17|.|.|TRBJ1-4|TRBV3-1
TGTGCCAGCAGCCCCCTCCCGGGGGGCGGAGTAAGTGAAAAACTGTTTTTT
CASSPLPGGGVSEKLFF
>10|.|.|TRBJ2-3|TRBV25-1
TGTGCCAGCAGATCCGATACGCAGTATTTT
CASRSDTQYF
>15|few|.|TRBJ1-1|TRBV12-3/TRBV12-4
TGTGCCAGCAGTAGTGGATCCCCCGGGAACACTGAAGCTTTCTTT
CASSSGSPGNTEAFF
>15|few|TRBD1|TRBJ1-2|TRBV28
TGTGCCAGCAGTTTCCGGGGACAGCCCGCCGGTGGCTACACCTTC
CASSFRGQPAGGYTF
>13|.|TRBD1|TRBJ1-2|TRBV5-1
TGCGCCAGCAGCCGGGGACAGGGAAATGGCTACACCTTC
CASSRGQGNGYTF
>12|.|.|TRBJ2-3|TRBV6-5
TGTGCCAGCAGTAACTTTGGGACGACGCAGTATTTT
CASSNFGTTQYF
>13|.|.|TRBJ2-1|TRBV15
TGTGCCACCAGCAGAGCCGGCGACAATGAGCAGTTCTTC
CATSRAGDNEQFF
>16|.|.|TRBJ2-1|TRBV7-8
TGTGCCAGCAGCTACGGGCGAAGCGGAGCCTACAATGAGCAGTTCTTC
CASSYGRSGAYNEQFF
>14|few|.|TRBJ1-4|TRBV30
TGTGCCTGGAGCGATCAGGGAATGAGTGAAAAACTGTTTTTT
CAWSDQGMSEKLFF
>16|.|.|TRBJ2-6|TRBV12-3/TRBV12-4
TGTGCCAGCAGTTTAGCAGCCGGGGCTGGGGCCAACGTCCTGACTTTC
CASSLAAGAGANVLTF
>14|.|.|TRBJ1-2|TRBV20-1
TGCAGTGCGACCCATTTCCTGGGAAACTATGGCTACACCTTC
CSATHFLGNYGYTF
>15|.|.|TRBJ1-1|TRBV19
TGTGCCACCTATATTCGCCGGGGGTGGTACACTGAAGCTTTCTTT
CATYIRRGWYTEAFF
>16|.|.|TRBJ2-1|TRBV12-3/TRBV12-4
TGTGCCAGCAGCCCCGGACTATTAAGCTCCTACAATGAGCAGTTCTTC
CASSPGLLSSYNEQFF
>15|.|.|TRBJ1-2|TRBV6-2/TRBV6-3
TGTGCCAGCAGTTACACCGCTGGTATGAACTATGGCTACACCTTC
CASSYTAGMNYGYTF
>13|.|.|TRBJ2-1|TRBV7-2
TGTGCCAGCAGCTTATATATCGAGAATGAGCAGTTCTTC
CASSLYIENEQFF
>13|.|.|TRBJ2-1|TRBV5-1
TGCGCCAGCAGAGAACTAGCCTCTAATGAGCAGTTCTTC
CASRELASNEQFF
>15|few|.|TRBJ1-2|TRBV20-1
TGCAGTGCTAGAGCAGGGGAGGCAGGAACCCGTGGCTACACCTTC
CSARAGEAGTRGYTF
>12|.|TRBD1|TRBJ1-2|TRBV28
TGTGCCGGGAGGGGGCGCGGCTATGGCTACACCTTC
CAGRGRGYGYTF
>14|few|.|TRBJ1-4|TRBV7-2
TGTGCCAGCAGCTACGACAGTCCGGGAGAAAAACTGTTTTTT
CASSYDSPGEKLFF
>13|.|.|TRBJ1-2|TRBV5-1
TGCGCCAGCAGCTTGTGGAATTCTCATGGCTACACCTTC
CASSLWNSHGYTF
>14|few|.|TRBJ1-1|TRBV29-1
TGCAGCGTGACGACAGCCATAGTGAACACTGAAGCTTTCTTT
CSVTTAIVNTEAFF
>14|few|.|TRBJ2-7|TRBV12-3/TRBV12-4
TGTGCCAGCAGTTTATTGGACAGAAACTACGAGCAGTACTTC
CASSLLDRNYEQYF